Presented here are 20 T cell receptor beta chains from one specimen sequenced in a study of shared clonotypes between healthy human individuals. Repertoires were generated with immunoSEQ multiplex PCR, while TCRdb's copy carries only in-frame clones and drops some. The table includes some 100,000 clones, roughly two thirds detected once. Source material: memory CD8+ T cells sorted from blood. Subset here: CD45RO+ cells pooled with CCR7-negative TemRA cells. The receptors here all came from a woman aged 30 to 39 in good health.

The J gene is TRBJ2-3, the V gene TRBV5-1, with 7 bases identical to TRBD2. The germline V gene has CDR1 SGHRS and CDR2 YFSETQ. The CDR3 spans 14 residues. The ends lost 4 bases at V and 3 bases at J; junction bases unmatched: 5. CDR3 in DNA: TGCGCCAGCAGCCGGACACTAGCGACAGATACGCAGTATTTT. Protein product: CASSRTLATDTQYF.

The V call is TRBV6-5, the J call TRBJ2-7, with 7 bases matching TRBD1. The V gene's germline CDR1 is MNHEY and CDR2 SVGAGI. There are 14 residues in the CDR3. V lost 4 bases to trimming and J lost 2 bases; unmatched junction nucleotides: 5. CDR3 sequence (DNA): TGTGCCAGCAGTTCCAGGGACAGTACCTACGAGCAGTACTTC. Translating gives CASSSRDSTYEQYF.

This clone has ten or more counts. The rearrangement joins TRBV5-1 to TRBJ2-5; maybe TRBD2 (5 bases). Germline-derived CDR1 and CDR2 are SGHRS and YFSETQ. Trimming shortened V by 0 bases and J by 5 bases, and 14 bases separated the two germline ends. CDR3 length: 15 residues. This CDR3 is CASSLGGLPGETQYF. CDR3 bases: TGCGCCAGCAGCTTGGGCGGACTTCCCGGGGAGACCCAGTACTTC.

This rearrangement joins TRBV5-5 to TRBJ2-2; D possibly corresponds to TRBD2 (6 bases). Trimming stripped 1 base from V and 0 bases from J, with 13 bases between. The V gene's germline CDR1 is SGHKS and CDR2 YYEKEE (reference sequence). This CDR3 is built from 17 residues. This chain's CDR3 is CASSLRPGLSNTGELFF. The CDR3 DNA reads as TGTGCCAGCAGCTTGCGACCGGGACTCTCGAACACCGGGGAGCTGTTTTTT.

CDR3: CASGVGTANQPQHF. The CDR3 DNA reads as TGTGCCAGTGGGGTAGGCACCGCCAATCAGCCCCAGCATTTT. The chain couples TRBV25-1 to TRBJ1-5; D ambiguous. This CDR3 is built from 14 residues. V was shortened by 9 bases and J by 3 bases, with 15 bases between the two germline ends. Germline CDR1 is MGHDK and CDR2 is SYGVNS.

This chain joins TRBV4-1 and TRBJ2-7; tentatively, D is TRBD2 (5 bases). The CDR3 extends over 15 amino acids. Germline values: CDR1 MGHRA, CDR2 YSYEKL. With 5 bases removed from V and 4 bases from J, the gap between germline ends came to 18 bases. CDR3 sequence (DNA): TGCGCCAGCAGCGGATCAGTGTCAAGAGGGTACGAGCAGTACTTC. Translation: CASSGSVSRGYEQYF.

This chain joins TRBV15 and TRBJ1-6; D not certain. The germline CDR1 and CDR2 sequences are LNHNV and YYDKDF (reference sequence). CDR3 length: 13 amino acids. V was trimmed by 5 bases and J by 9 bases, leaving 11 bases between them. CDR3 sequence (DNA): TGTGCCACCAGCCGCAGGCGCGGTTCACCCCTCCACTTT. Amino acids: CATSRRRGSPLHF.

This sequence joins TRBV4-1 and TRBJ2-1, with D possibly being TRBD1 (5 bases). Trimming pared 4 bases from V and 5 bases from J, leaving 18 bases between. The germline V gene encodes CDR1 MGHRA and CDR2 YSYEKL. The CDR3 spans 16 residues. Here the CDR3 reads CASSRLGPVPHNEQFF. The CDR3 DNA reads as TGCGCCAGCAGCCGATTGGGGCCCGTCCCCCACAATGAGCAGTTCTTC.

The rearrangement joins TRBV15 to TRBJ2-2; 7 nucleotides agree with TRBD2. This CDR3 comprises 15 residues. J was trimmed by 5 bases and V by 5 bases; bases with no gene match: 8. The germline CDR1 and CDR2 sequences are LNHNV and YYDKDF (reference sequence). Here the CDR3 reads CATSDGRVETGELFF. The CDR3 bases are TGTGCCACCAGCGATGGGAGGGTTGAGACCGGGGAGCTGTTTTTT.

This chain uses TRBV11-2 with TRBJ1-2; D is ambiguous. Trimming removed 4 bases at V and 5 bases at J, with 17 bases between. The CDR3 sequence is 15 residues long. From germline, CDR1 is SGHAT and CDR2 FQNNGV. The CDR3 bases are TGTGCCAGCAGCTCCGGAGCCCTCCCAGGATATGGCTACACCTTC. It encodes CASSSGALPGYGYTF.

As concerns this clone: The sample holds other DNA sequences that translate to the same CDR3. The chain is built from TRBV2 and TRBJ1-2; D remains unclear. The V gene lost 1 base and the J gene lost 0 bases, with 3 bases spanning the gap. The germline gives CDR1 SNHLY, CDR2 FYNNEI. The CDR3 runs to 13 residues. CDR3 loop: CASSEEANYGYTF. The CDR3 region has the DNA TGTGCCAGCAGTGAAGAGGCTAACTATGGCTACACCTTC.

This clone was counted many times. The V call is TRBV25-1, the J call TRBJ2-7; 9 nucleotides align to TRBD1. V shed 4 bases, J shed 2 bases, and the junction held 6 bases outside the gene matches. Germline V gives CDR1 MGHDK, CDR2 SYGVNS. The CDR3 runs to 15 residues. CDR3 in amino acids: CASSARDREPYEQYF. The CDR3 nucleotides read TGTGCCAGCAGTGCCCGGGACAGGGAGCCCTACGAGCAGTACTTC.

The chain joins TRBV27 to TRBJ2-7; D is unresolved. Trimming left V 5 bases short and J 4 bases short, with 15 bases between. CDR1 and CDR2 (germline): MNHEY, SMNVEV (reference sequence). The length of the CDR3 is 14 residues. The CDR3, as DNA: TGTGCCAGCAGTACTATTGGACCTTCTTACGAGCAGTACTTC. Its protein product is CASSTIGPSYEQYF.

This clone was found many times. The genes are TRBV2 and TRBJ2-1; 11 nucleotides line up with TRBD2. The CDR3 extends over 18 amino acids. Trimming at V came to 0 bases and at J to 5 bases, leaving 9 bases not matched to a gene. Germline CDR1 SNHLY, CDR2 FYNNEI. For the CDR3, the DNA is TGTGCCAGCAGTGAAGCGCTTACTAGCGGGAGTATCGACAATGAGCAGTTCTTC. This translates into CASSEALTSGSIDNEQFF.

The CDR3 sequence: CASLGLAGPRTQYF. The CDR3 DNA reads as TGTGCCAGCTTAGGACTAGCGGGGCCCAGGACCCAGTACTTC. The rearrangement joins TRBV7-8 to TRBJ2-5, with 12 positions matching TRBD2. The V gene's germline CDR1 is SGHVS and CDR2 FQNEAQ. CDR3 length: 14 amino acids. V gave up 8 bases and J gave up 7 bases; unmatched junction bases: 8.

This sequence joins TRBV30 and TRBJ2-5, with 7 bases identical to TRBD2. Germline CDR1 and CDR2: GTSNPN and SVGIG (reference sequence). After removal of 2 bases from V and 4 bases from J, the junction contained 1 base not matched to a gene. The CDR3 runs to 12 residues. The CDR3 nucleotides read TGTGCCTGGAGTCGCGGGGGAGAGACCCAGTACTTC. Translation: CAWSRGGETQYF.

The rearrangement uses TRBV5-4 and TRBJ2-7; no firm D call. The CDR3 runs 14 residues. V lost 5 bases and J 2 bases, leaving 14 bases between the germline ends. Germline V CDR1 and CDR2: SGHNT, YYREEE (reference sequence). The CDR3 coding sequence is TGTGCCAGCAGTTCCGCAGACTTTACCTACGAGCAGTACTTC. Translating gives CASSSADFTYEQYF.

This CDR3 is CASSLASSGRAHEQFF. Here the CDR3 DNA reads TGTGCCAGCAGCTTAGCGTCTAGCGGGAGGGCCCATGAGCAGTTCTTC. The chain employs TRBV5-6 and TRBJ2-1, with TRBD2 identical over 12 bases. The ends lost 2 bases at V and 8 bases at J; junction bases unmatched: 8. This CDR3 contains 16 residues. The germline CDR1 and CDR2 sequences are SGHDT and YYEEEE.

The chain has TRBV19 and TRBJ2-7; 10 nucleotides line up with TRBD2. The CDR3 is made up of 15 amino acids. Trimming took 5 bases from V and 4 from J; bases not matched to a gene: 8. Germline CDR1 is LNHDA and CDR2 is SQIVND (reference sequence). CDR3 DNA: TGTGCCAGTAGTCCCGGACTAGCGGTCTTTTACGAGCAGTACTTC. This encodes CASSPGLAVFYEQYF.

The chain combines TRBV11-2 with TRBJ2-1; 9 bases match TRBD2. V was clipped by 1 base and J by 7 bases; unmatched bases: 14. This CDR3 is 18 amino acids long. The V gene's germline CDR1 is SGHAT and CDR2 FQNNGV. The CDR3 reads CASSLVIAGDPFPNEQFF. The CDR3 DNA reads TGTGCCAGCAGCTTAGTAATAGCGGGAGACCCGTTCCCTAATGAGCAGTTCTTC.